This TCR beta chain was recorded in a study of OX40 agonist ivuxolimab in advanced cancers. Study-wide results and caveats: Normalized T-cell clonal expansion was also low in some nonresponders.

The V and J ends lost 5 bases and 5 bases, in that order; junction bases with no gene match: 13. CDR1 and CDR2 from the germline V gene are SEHNR and FQNEAQ (reference sequence). The CDR3 consists of 18 residues. Peripheral blood came from all dose cohorts at three timepoints. The table came from immunoSEQ multiplex PCR; TCRdb's copy has only in-frame clones and leaves some out. The sample carries some 20,000 clones, about 86% recorded once. On this clone itself: Its specificity is not known.

This rearrangement joins TRBV7-9 to TRBJ2-2; 11 bases align to TRBD2. The sequence was collected from an adult with an advanced solid tumor such as melanoma, head and neck, liver or kidney cancer. This specimen was CD4+ or CD8+ T cells sorted from blood, taken in a trial of the OX40 agonist ivuxolimab. The CDR3 DNA sequence: TGTGCCAGCAGCCTGGGGGTGCGTAGGACTAGCGGGACCGGGGAGCTGTTTTTT. Protein sequence: CASSLGVRRTSGTGELFF.